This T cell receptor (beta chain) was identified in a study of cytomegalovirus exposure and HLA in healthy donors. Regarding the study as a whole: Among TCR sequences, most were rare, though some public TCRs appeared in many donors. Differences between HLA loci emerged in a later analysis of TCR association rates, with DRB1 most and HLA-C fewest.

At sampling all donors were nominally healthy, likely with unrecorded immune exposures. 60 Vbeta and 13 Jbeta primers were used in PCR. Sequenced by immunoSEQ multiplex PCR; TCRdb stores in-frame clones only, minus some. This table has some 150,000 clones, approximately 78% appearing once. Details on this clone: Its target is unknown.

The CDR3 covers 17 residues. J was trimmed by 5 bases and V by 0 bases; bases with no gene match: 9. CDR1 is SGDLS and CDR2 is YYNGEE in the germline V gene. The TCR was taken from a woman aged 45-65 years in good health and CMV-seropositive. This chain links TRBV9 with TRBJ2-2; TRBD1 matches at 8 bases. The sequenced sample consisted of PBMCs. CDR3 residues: CASSVALAGGQTGELFF. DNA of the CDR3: TGTGCCAGCAGCGTAGCTCTTGCAGGGGGCCAGACCGGGGAGCTGTTTTTT.